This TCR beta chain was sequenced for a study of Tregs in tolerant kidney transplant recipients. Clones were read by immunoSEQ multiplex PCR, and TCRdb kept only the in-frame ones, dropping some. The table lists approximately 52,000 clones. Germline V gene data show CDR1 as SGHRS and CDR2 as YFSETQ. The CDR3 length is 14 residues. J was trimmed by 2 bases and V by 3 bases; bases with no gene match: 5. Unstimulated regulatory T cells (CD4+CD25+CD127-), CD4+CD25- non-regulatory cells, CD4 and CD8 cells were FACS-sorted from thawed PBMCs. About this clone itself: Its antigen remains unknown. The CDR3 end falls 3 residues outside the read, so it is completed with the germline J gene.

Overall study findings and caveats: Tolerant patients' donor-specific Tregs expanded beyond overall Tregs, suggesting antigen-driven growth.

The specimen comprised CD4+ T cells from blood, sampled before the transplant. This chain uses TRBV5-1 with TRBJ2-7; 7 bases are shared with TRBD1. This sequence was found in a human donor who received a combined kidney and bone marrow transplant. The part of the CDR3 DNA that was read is TGCGCCAGCAGCTGGGGACAGCCAGCCTACGAG. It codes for CASSWGQPAYE. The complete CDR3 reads CASSWGQPAYEQYF.